The clone carrying this T cell receptor beta chain was detected a few times. Its antigen is unidentified. Presentation of ophthalmopathy in the donors involved moderate-to-severe activity, CAS ≥3, NOSPECS ≥4 and a duration under 3 months. Exclusion covered patients with other autoimmune diseases or uncontrolled infections (as well as pregnancy or lactation). The authors isolated PBMCs from around 10 ml of fresh peripheral blood. The sample is drawn from a study of Graves' ophthalmopathy and Graves' hyperthyroidism. Study results and caveats: Detection in blood was also observed for most expanded thyroid clonotypes above 0.001 frequency.

TCR beta CDR3 regions were amplified from RNA transcripts. HTBI primers served in a first-round RT-PCR, which a second-round multiplex PCR followed. Using its own MiXCR run on the multiplex PCR reads, TCRdb lists one record per CDR3 protein. This sample yields 500,000 to 800,000 distinct CDR3 sequences, of which 35% to 45% are seen a single time; 3% to 4% belongs to the top ten. The germline gives CDR1 ENHRY, CDR2 SYGVKD. Losses at the gene ends were 10 bases for V and 4 bases for J; bases not matched to a gene: 9. The CDR3 runs to 13 residues. The chain links TRBV10-3 to TRBJ1-1; 7 nucleotides match TRBD1. The TCR was taken from an adult man with Graves' ophthalmopathy. Sequenced sample: peripheral blood. CDR3: CATTRQGATEAFF. In nucleotides, the CDR3 is TGTGCCACAACAAGACAGGGAGCCACTGAAGCTTTCTTT.